These T cell receptor beta chains were read from a single sample in a study of T cells after yellow fever vaccination. TCRdb re-called the 5' RACE reads with MiXCR, one entry per CDR3 protein. The table includes under 600,000 distinct CDR3 sequences, about a fifth detected once. The source material was PBMCs, sampled 20 to 25 days after the first yellow fever vaccination. These TCRs come from a man aged 18 to 29 who received the YFV17D yellow fever vaccine. Both conserved end residues are part of each CDR3. Fields, in order: J gene, clone size, V gene, D gene, CDR3 protein, CDR3 DNA. The D gene is left open where the match is weak. Only some rows state a clone size, as once, few, many or a class for expanded clones.

TRBJ2-3,-,TRBV7-2,-,CASSPIPGSDTQYF,TGTGCCAGCAGCCCCATCCCGGGGTCAGATACGCAGTATTTT
TRBJ1-5,-,TRBV7-2,-,CASSSRADQPQHF,TGTGCCAGCAGCTCGAGGGCCGATCAGCCCCAGCATTTT
TRBJ2-1,few,TRBV7-2,TRBD2,CASQVGGGVYEQFF,TGTGCCAGCCAGGTCGGCGGGGGGGTATATGAGCAGTTCTTC
TRBJ2-4,-,TRBV10-2,-,CASSRTGGLGKNIQYF,TGCGCCAGCAGCCGGACAGGAGGACTAGGCAAAAACATTCAGTACTTC
TRBJ1-2,-,TRBV5-1,TRBD1,CASSLLTGANYGYTF,TGCGCCAGCAGCTTGTTGACAGGGGCTAACTATGGCTACACCTTC
TRBJ1-1,-,TRBV5-1,-,CASSLAAGDTEAFF,TGCGCCAGCAGCCTAGCAGCGGGGGACACTGAAGCTTTCTTT
TRBJ2-5,-,TRBV4-1,-,CASSPRGWAQETQYF,TGCGCCAGCAGCCCCCGGGGTTGGGCCCAAGAGACCCAGTACTTC
TRBJ1-5,-,TRBV12-3/TRBV12-4,TRBD1,CASSLGQGARPQHF,TGTGCCAGCAGTTTAGGGCAGGGGGCACGGCCCCAGCATTTT
TRBJ2-7,-,TRBV6-1,-,CASSETRDYEQYF,TGTGCCAGCAGTGAAACCCGGGACTACGAGCAGTACTTC
TRBJ2-1,-,TRBV27,TRBD2,CASSSWTSGVNEQFF,TGTGCCAGCAGTTCGTGGACTAGCGGGGTAAATGAGCAGTTCTTC
TRBJ1-1,many,TRBV12-3/TRBV12-4,-,CASSFLNTEAFF,TGTGCCAGCAGTTTCTTGAACACTGAAGCTTTCTTT
TRBJ2-2,many,TRBV29-1,-,CSAWLTGNTGELFF,TGCAGCGCATGGCTAACAGGGAACACCGGGGAGCTGTTTTTT
TRBJ2-5,few,TRBV20-1,-,CSAEAGTYQETQYF,TGCAGTGCAGAGGCAGGGACTTACCAAGAGACCCAGTACTTC
TRBJ2-7,-,TRBV6-1,TRBD2,CASRGTSGAYEQYF,TGTGCCAGCAGGGGGACTAGCGGGGCCTACGAGCAGTACTTC
TRBJ2-1,-,TRBV12-3/TRBV12-4,TRBD1,CASSLNRGFDEQFF,TGTGCCAGCAGTTTAAACAGGGGGTTCGATGAGCAGTTCTTC
TRBJ1-2,-,TRBV29-1,-,CSVVTGTWGGYTF,TGCAGCGTAGTGACCGGGACCTGGGGTGGCTACACCTTC
TRBJ2-5,-,TRBV29-1,-,CSVDGRLETQYF,TGCAGCGTTGACGGCCGCCTAGAGACCCAGTACTTC
TRBJ1-1,-,TRBV5-5,-,CASSLLSGSSSGTEAFF,TGTGCCAGCAGCTTGTTGAGCGGGAGTTCCTCCGGCACTGAAGCTTTCTTT
TRBJ2-7,-,TRBV12-3/TRBV12-4,-,CASSLEGKRRYEQYF,TGTGCCAGCAGTTTAGAGGGGAAAAGGCGCTACGAGCAGTACTTC
TRBJ2-3,many,TRBV12-3/TRBV12-4,TRBD1,CASSDLRGLRTDTQYF,TGTGCCAGCAGTGACTTGAGGGGGCTGAGGACAGATACGCAGTATTTT
TRBJ2-1,-,TRBV24-1,-,CATSEGEERRYNEQFF,TGTGCCACCAGTGAAGGTGAAGAGCGGCGCTACAATGAGCAGTTCTTC
TRBJ2-3,-,TRBV3-1,TRBD2,CASSPQRGGPNTQYF,TGTGCCAGCAGCCCCCAGCGGGGGGGCCCGAATACGCAGTATTTT
TRBJ2-2,few,TRBV6-1,-,CASSVRENTGELFF,TGTGCCAGCAGTGTCAGGGAGAACACCGGGGAGCTGTTTTTT
TRBJ2-2,-,TRBV2,-,CASSASPETAYPGELFF,TGTGCCAGCAGTGCCTCCCCCGAGACAGCCTACCCCGGGGAGCTGTTTTTT
TRBJ2-1,-,TRBV6-2/TRBV6-3,TRBD2,CASKDSKLAGASYNEQFF,TGTGCCAGCAAGGATAGTAAACTAGCGGGGGCCTCCTACAATGAGCAGTTCTTC
TRBJ1-6,few,TRBV4-1,-,CASSELASPLHF,TGCGCCAGCAGCGAACTAGCCTCACCCCTCCACTTT
TRBJ2-1,-,TRBV6-6,-,CASSLRPREQFF,TGTGCCAGCAGTCTCCGGCCTCGGGAGCAGTTCTTC
TRBJ2-5,-,TRBV5-6,-,CASSALGRTQETQYF,TGTGCCAGCAGCGCATTAGGACGGACGCAAGAGACCCAGTACTTC
TRBJ2-3,-,TRBV18,TRBD2,CASSRNGGGTDTQYF,TGTGCCAGCTCCCGAAACGGGGGGGGCACAGATACGCAGTATTTT
TRBJ2-3,-,TRBV27,-,CASSYGLAKADTQYF,TGTGCCAGCAGTTACGGACTCGCTAAGGCAGATACGCAGTATTTT
TRBJ2-2,few,TRBV7-8,-,CASTQGGAGGTGELFF,TGTGCCAGCACCCAAGGTGGGGCCGGGGGCACCGGGGAGCTGTTTTTT
TRBJ1-1,few,TRBV5-6,-,CASSSQGLYTEAFF,TGTGCCAGCAGCTCCCAGGGCCTGTACACTGAAGCTTTCTTT
TRBJ1-1,-,TRBV6-5,-,CASSYSRTGGVTEAFF,TGTGCCAGCAGTTACTCGAGGACCGGTGGGGTCACTGAAGCTTTCTTT
TRBJ2-5,few,TRBV4-3,TRBD2,CASSRWRGVQETQYF,TGCGCCAGCAGCCGGTGGCGGGGGGTCCAAGAGACCCAGTACTTC
TRBJ2-3,-,TRBV12-3/TRBV12-4,-,CASSLLVRARSSNTQYF,TGTGCCAGCAGTTTGCTGGTCAGGGCGAGATCCTCGAATACGCAGTATTTT